The 9 T cell receptor beta chains below were found in one sample sequenced in a study of vaccination and CD4 T cells after COVID-19. At the Johns Hopkins FTIC core, DNA taken from cultured CD4+ T cells was sequenced by way of the Oncomine TCR Beta short-read assay. From the PCR reads, TCRdb called clonotypes with MiXCR, one entry per CDR3 protein. The table shows about 15,000 distinct CDR3 sequences, with more than 45% occurring only once. Treatment described: roughly 11-day PBMC culture with coronavirus spike peptide pools or control peptides (ViraFEST assay). Their recognized antigens are unknown. Sequencing used CD4+ T cells from blood, cultured in vitro, obtained before SARS-CoV-2 vaccination. The source is a human donor who had recovered from COVID-19.

Sample share makes this clonotype medium-sized (0.01 to 0.1%). This chain connects TRBV6-5 to TRBJ1-6, with 7 bases fitting TRBD1. The CDR3 extends over 14 amino acids. Trimming removed 4 bases from V and 6 bases from J; junction bases left unmatched: 3. CDR1 and CDR2 from the germline V gene are MNHEY and SVGAGI. CDR3 in DNA: TGTGCCAGCAGTTCCGGGACAGCTAATTCACCCCTCCACTTT. It yields the protein CASSSGTANSPLHF.

In its sample, this clonotype was seen a few times. The chain is built from TRBV20-1 and TRBJ1-6; possibly TRBD1 for D (6 bases). Trimming removed 0 bases from V and 5 bases from J, with 17 bases in between. Germline V gene sequence: CDR1 DFQATT, CDR2 SNEGSKA (reference sequence). This CDR3 is 17 amino acids long. This chain's CDR3 is CSAREEQGKGDNSPLHF. CDR3 in DNA: TGCAGTGCTAGAGAGGAACAGGGAAAGGGAGATAATTCACCCCTCCACTTT.

V and J are TRBV30 and TRBJ1-3, with D maybe TRBD1 (5 bases). CDR3 size: 14 residues. V dropped 5 bases and J dropped 3 bases, with 14 bases sitting between them. The germline V gene encodes CDR1 GTSNPN and CDR2 SVGIG (reference sequence). The chain's CDR3 is CAWRRQGYGNTIYF. CDR3 sequence (DNA): TGTGCCTGGCGAAGGCAGGGCTATGGAAACACCATATATTTT.

The chain has TRBV6-2 or TRBV6-3 and TRBJ2-6; D not certain. The CDR3 runs 15 residues. Trimming stripped 6 bases from V and 4 bases from J, with 13 bases between. CDR1 MNHEY and CDR2 SVGEGT come from the germline V gene. In nucleotides, the CDR3 is TGTGCCAGCAGCCGCCCGGAGAGCGGGGCCAACGTCCTGACTTTC. It encodes CASSRPESGANVLTF.

The chain joins TRBV6-1 to TRBJ1-2; 9 nucleotides match TRBD1. The CDR3 contains 15 residues. Germline-derived CDR1 and CDR2 are MNHNS and SASEGT. The V and J ends lost 3 bases and 1 base, in that order; junction bases with no gene match: 3. The DNA of the CDR3 is TGTGCCAGCAGTGATCGGGACAGGGATAACTATGGCTACACCTTC. This sequence encodes CASSDRDRDNYGYTF.

The CDR3 sequence is CASSLGQGWDIQYF. The CDR3 region has the DNA TGTGCCAGCAGCTTAGGACAGGGGTGGGACATTCAGTACTTC. The J gene is TRBJ2-4, the V gene TRBV11-3, with 8 bases fitting TRBD1. Germline lookup yields CDR1 SGHNT and CDR2 YENEEA. The CDR3 runs to 14 residues. The V gene end was trimmed by 1 base and the J gene end by 8 bases; junction bases not matched to a gene: 4.

The chain recombines TRBV7-2 with TRBJ2-1, with 7 bases that match TRBD1. The CDR3 totals 15 residues. V was pared by 3 bases and J by 3 bases, with 5 bases of the junction left unmatched. Germline V gene sequence: CDR1 SGHTA, CDR2 FQGNSA. The CDR3 is CASSLTGNNYNEQFF. CDR3 bases: TGTGCCAGCAGCTTGACAGGGAATAACTACAATGAGCAGTTCTTC.

The rearrangement joins TRBV10-3 to TRBJ1-2; the D gene is possibly TRBD1 (6 bases). Per the germline V gene, CDR1 is ENHRY and CDR2 is SYGVKD. The CDR3 covers 12 residues. The V end lost 4 bases, the J end lost 6 bases, and 9 bases lay between the germline ends. The CDR3 sequence is CAISGTGNGYTF. In DNA form, the CDR3 reads TGTGCCATCAGTGGCACAGGGAATGGCTACACCTTC.

V gene TRBV5-1 combines with J gene TRBJ2-5, with 8 bases aligning to TRBD1. Germline V gene data show CDR1 as SGHRS and CDR2 as YFSETQ. This CDR3 is built from 15 residues. The junction had 5 bases not matched to a gene; V was cut back by 1 base and J by 3 bases. The CDR3 loop is CASSLFTGGEETQYF. In DNA form, the CDR3 reads TGCGCCAGCAGCTTGTTTACAGGGGGTGAAGAGACCCAGTACTTC.